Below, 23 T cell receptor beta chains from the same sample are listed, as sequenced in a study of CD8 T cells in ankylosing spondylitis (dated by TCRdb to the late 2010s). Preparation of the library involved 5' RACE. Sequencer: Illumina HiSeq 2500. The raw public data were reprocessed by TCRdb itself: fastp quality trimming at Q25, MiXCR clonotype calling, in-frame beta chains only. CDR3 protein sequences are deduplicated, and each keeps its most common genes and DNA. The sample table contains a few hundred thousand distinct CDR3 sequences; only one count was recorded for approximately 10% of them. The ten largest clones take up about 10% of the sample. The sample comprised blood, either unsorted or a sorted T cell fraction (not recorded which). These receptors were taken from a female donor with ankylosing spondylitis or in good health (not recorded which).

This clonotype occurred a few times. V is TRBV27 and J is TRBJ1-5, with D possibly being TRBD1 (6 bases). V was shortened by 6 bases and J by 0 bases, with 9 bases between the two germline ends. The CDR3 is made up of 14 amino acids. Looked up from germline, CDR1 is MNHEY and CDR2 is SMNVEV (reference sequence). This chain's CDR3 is CASRTGNSNQPQHF. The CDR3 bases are TGTGCCAGCAGGACAGGCAATAGCAATCAGCCCCAGCATTTT.

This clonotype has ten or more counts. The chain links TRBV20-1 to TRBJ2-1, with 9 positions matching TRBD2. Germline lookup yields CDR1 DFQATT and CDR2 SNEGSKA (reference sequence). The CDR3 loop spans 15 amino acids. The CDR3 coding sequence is TGCAGGGCGACTCCGGGACTAGCTTCACCCAATGAGCAGTTCTTC. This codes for CRATPGLASPNEQFF.

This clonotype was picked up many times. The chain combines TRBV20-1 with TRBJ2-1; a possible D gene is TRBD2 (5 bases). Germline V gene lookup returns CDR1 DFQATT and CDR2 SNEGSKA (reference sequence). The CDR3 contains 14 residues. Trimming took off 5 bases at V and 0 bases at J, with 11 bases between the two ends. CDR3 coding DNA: TGCAGTGCTCCCAGCGGCAGCTCCTACAATGAGCAGTTCTTC. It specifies CSAPSGSSYNEQFF.

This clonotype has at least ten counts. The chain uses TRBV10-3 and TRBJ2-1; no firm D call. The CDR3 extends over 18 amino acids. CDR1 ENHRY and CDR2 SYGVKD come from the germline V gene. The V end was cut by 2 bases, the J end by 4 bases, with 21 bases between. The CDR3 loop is CAISEMSIDTHGYNEQFF. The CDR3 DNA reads TGTGCCATCAGTGAGATGAGTATCGACACCCACGGGTACAATGAGCAGTTCTTC.

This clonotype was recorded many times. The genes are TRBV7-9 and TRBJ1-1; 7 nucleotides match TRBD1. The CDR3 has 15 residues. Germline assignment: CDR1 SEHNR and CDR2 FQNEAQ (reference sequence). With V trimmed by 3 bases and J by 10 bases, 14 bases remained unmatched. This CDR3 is CASSFESGTAAGAFF. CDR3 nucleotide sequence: TGTGCCAGCAGCTTCGAATCCGGGACAGCCGCGGGAGCTTTCTTT.

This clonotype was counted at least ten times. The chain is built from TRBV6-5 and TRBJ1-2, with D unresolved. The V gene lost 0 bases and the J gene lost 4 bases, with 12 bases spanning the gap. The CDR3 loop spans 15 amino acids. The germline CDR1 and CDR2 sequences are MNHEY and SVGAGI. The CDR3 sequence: CASSYSGVISYGYTF. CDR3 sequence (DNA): TGTGCCAGCAGTTACTCGGGAGTAATTTCCTATGGCTACACCTTC.

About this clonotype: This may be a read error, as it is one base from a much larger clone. DNA of the CDR3: TGTGCCAGCAGCTTAGTTTGGGATATGCAGTATTTT. It translates to CASSLVWDMQYF. The chain has TRBV7-2 and TRBJ2-3; D is uncertain. CDR1 and CDR2 (germline): SGHTA, FQGNSA. The CDR3 loop spans 12 amino acids.

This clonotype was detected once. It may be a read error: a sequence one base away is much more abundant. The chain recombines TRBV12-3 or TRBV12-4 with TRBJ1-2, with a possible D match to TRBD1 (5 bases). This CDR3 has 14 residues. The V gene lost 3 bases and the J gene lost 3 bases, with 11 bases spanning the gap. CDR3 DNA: TGTGCCAGCAGTTTTTGGGGGGAAGACTATGGCTACACCTTC. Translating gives CASSFWGEDYGYTF.

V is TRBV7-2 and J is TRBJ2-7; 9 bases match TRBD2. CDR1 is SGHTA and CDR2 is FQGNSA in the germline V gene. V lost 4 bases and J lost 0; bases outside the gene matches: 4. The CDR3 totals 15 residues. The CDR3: CASSYGSGSSYEQYF. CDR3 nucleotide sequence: TGTGCCAGCAGCTACGGTAGCGGGAGCTCCTACGAGCAGTACTTC.

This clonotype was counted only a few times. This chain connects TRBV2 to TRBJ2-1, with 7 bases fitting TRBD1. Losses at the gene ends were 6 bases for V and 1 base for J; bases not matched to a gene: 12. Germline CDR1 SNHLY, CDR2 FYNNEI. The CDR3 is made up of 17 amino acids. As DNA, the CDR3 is TGTGCCAGCAGGACAGGGAACGATTTTAGGTCCTACAATGAGCAGTTCTTC. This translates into CASRTGNDFRSYNEQFF.

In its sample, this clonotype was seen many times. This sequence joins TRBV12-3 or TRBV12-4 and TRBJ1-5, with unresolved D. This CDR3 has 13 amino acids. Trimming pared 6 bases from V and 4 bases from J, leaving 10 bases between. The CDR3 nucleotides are TGTGCCAGCAGAGGACTGGAAAATCAGCCCCAGCATTTT. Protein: CASRGLENQPQHF.

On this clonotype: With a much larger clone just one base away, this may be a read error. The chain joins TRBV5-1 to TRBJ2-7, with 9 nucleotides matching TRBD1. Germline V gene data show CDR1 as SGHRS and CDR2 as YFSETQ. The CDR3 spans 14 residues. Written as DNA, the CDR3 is TGCGCCAACAGCCTGAGACAGGGGGCCTACGAGCAGTACTTC. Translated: CANSLRQGAYEQYF. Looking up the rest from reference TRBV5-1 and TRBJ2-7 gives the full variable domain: KAGVTQTPRYLIKTRGQQVTLSCSPISGHRSVSWYQQTPGQGLQFLFEYFSETQRNKGNFPGRFSGRQFSNSRSEMNVSTLELGDSALYLCANSLRQGAYEQYFGPGTRLTVT.

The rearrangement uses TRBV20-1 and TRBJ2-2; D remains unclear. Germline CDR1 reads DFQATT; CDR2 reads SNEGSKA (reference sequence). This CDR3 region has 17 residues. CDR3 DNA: TGCTGCGCTAGAGATACTCACGATCCCTCGAACACCGGGGAGCTGTTTTTT. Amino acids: CCARDTHDPSNTGELFF.

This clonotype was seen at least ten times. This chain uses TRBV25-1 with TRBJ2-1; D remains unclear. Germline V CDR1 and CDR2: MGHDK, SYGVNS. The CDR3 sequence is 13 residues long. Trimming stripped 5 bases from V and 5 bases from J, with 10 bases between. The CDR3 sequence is CASSLTVDNEQFF. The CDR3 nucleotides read TGTGCCAGCAGTCTTACAGTGGACAATGAGCAGTTCTTC.

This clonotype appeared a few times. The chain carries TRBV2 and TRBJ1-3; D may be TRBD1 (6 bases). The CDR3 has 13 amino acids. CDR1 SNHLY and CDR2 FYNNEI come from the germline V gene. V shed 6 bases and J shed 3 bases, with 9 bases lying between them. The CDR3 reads CASRQGVGNTIYF. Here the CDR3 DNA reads TGTGCCAGCAGACAGGGTGTTGGAAACACCATATATTTT.

The CDR3 protein is CASSTRVHYEQYF. The CDR3 region has the DNA TGTGCCAGCAGCACCCGGGTCCACTACGAGCAGTACTTC. The chain has TRBV4-2 and TRBJ2-7; D is undetermined. The V end was cut by 5 bases, the J end by 3 bases, with 11 bases between. The CDR3 is 13 residues long. The V gene's germline CDR1 is LGHNA and CDR2 YNFKEQ.

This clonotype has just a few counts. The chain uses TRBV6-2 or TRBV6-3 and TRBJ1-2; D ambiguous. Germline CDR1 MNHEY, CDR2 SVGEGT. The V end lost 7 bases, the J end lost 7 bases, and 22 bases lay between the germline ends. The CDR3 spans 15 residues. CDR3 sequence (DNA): TGTGCCAGCATTAAAGAACCAGTTCCCTCGGTTGGCTACACCTTC. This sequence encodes CASIKEPVPSVGYTF.

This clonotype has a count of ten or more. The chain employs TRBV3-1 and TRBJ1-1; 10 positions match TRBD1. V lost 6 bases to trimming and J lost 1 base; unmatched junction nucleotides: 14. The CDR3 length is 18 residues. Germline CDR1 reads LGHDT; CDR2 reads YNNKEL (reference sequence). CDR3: CASSPGPTGGKWNTEAFF. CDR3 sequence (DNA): TGTGCCAGCAGTCCCGGACCGACAGGGGGCAAGTGGAACACTGAAGCTTTCTTT. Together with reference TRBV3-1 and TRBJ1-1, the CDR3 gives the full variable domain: DTAVSQTPKYLVTQMGNDKSIKCEQNLGHDTMYWYKQDSKKFLKIMFSYNNKELIINETVPNRFSPKSPDKAHLNLHINSLELGDSAVYFCASSPGPTGGKWNTEAFFGQGTRLTVV.

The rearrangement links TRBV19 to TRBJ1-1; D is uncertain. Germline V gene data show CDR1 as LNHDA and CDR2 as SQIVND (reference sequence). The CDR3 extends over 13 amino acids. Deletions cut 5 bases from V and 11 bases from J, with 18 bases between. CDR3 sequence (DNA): TGTGCCAGTAGTCTACATACACTGCCCGGGGCTTTCTTT. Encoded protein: CASSLHTLPGAFF.

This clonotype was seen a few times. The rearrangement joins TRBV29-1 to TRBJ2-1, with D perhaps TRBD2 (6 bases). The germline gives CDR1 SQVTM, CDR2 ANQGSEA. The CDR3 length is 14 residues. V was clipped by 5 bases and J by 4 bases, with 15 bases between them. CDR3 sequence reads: CSVCASVDYNEQFF. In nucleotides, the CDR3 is TGCAGCGTTTGCGCTAGCGTAGATTACAATGAGCAGTTCTTC.

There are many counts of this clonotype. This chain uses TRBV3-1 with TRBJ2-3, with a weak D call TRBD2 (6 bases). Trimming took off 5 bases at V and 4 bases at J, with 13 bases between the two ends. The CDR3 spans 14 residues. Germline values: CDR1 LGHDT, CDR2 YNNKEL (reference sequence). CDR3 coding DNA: TGTGCCAGCAGCTTCATTTGGGAGGCAGATACGCAGTATTTT. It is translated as CASSFIWEADTQYF.

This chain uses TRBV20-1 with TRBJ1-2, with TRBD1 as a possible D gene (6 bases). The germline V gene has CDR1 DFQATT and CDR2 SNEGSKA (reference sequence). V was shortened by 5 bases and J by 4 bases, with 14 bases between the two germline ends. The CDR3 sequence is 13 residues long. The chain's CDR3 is CSASQGNTYGYTF. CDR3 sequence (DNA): TGCAGTGCTTCCCAGGGGAATACCTATGGCTACACCTTC.

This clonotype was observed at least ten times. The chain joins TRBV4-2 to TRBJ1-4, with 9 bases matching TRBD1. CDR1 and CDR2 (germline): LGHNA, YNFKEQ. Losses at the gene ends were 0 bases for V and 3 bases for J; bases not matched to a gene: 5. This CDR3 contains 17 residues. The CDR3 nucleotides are TGTGCCAGCAGCCAAGATTTCGGGACAGGGCCTAATGAAAAACTGTTTTTT. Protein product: CASSQDFGTGPNEKLFF.